Listed here are 30 T cell receptor beta chains from one sample, sequenced in a study of identical twins. From the 5' RACE reads, TCRdb called clonotypes with MiXCR, one entry per CDR3 protein. This table holds fewer than 900,000 distinct CDR3 sequences, 18% found once. These data also featured in a second study, about T cells expressing NK-cell markers.

Specimen: PBMCs. Every receptor here comes from a woman between 18 and 29 years old in good health.

The V gene is TRBV7-8, the J gene TRBJ1-6; D may be TRBD1 (5 bases). The CDR3 covers 20 residues. The ends were cut back, 1 base at V and 0 bases at J, with 19 bases in the middle. The germline V gene has CDR1 SGHVS and CDR2 FQNEAQ. The CDR3 DNA is TGTGCCAGCAGCTTAGGAGGGGAACTGACTCATAGCTCCTATAATTCACCCCTCCACTTT. Translation gives CASSLGGELTHSSYNSPLHF.

Concerning this clonotype itself: This could be a read error, since a much larger clone is one nucleotide away. The gene calls are TRBV14 and TRBJ2-2, with TRBD2 matching over 8 bases. With V trimmed by 4 bases and J by 0 bases, 1 base remained unmatched. The CDR3 has 15 residues. The V gene's germline CDR1 is SGHDN and CDR2 FVKESK. The CDR3 DNA sequence: TGTGCCAGCAGCCCACTAGCGGCGAACACCGGGGAGCTGTTTTTT. This translates into CASSPLAANTGELFF.

In its sample, this clonotype was seen a few times. The rearrangement links TRBV27 to TRBJ2-6, with a tentative D call TRBD1 (5 bases). The germline V gene has CDR1 MNHEY and CDR2 SMNVEV (reference sequence). The CDR3 runs to 19 residues. The germline V and J ends were trimmed by 5 bases and 0 bases, with 20 bases remaining between them. As DNA, the CDR3 is TGTGCCAGCAGTCTACAAAGGCAGGGATTGGGCTCTGGGGCCAACGTCCTGACTTTC. Amino acid sequence: CASSLQRQGLGSGANVLTF.

This clonotype was seen only once. The chain couples TRBV6-2 or TRBV6-3 to TRBJ2-2; no clear D. Germline V gene data show CDR1 as MNHEY and CDR2 as SVGEGT. Trimming removed 7 bases at V and 8 bases at J, with 8 bases between. The CDR3 has 11 amino acids. The chain's CDR3 is CASMWRGELFF. In DNA form, the CDR3 reads TGTGCCAGCATGTGGCGGGGGGAGCTGTTTTTT.

This chain links TRBV29-1 with TRBJ2-1, with a tentative D call TRBD2 (6 bases). Trimming stripped 4 bases from V and 4 bases from J, with 14 bases between. Germline CDR1 and CDR2: SQVTM and ANQGSEA. This CDR3 is built from 14 residues. The CDR3 coding sequence is TGCAGCGTTGTTGGGGGGAAGGGATACAATGAGCAGTTCTTC. Translation gives CSVVGGKGYNEQFF.

V gene TRBV29-1 combines with J gene TRBJ2-3, with 7 positions matching TRBD2. The CDR3 consists of 16 residues. The germline CDR1 and CDR2 sequences are SQVTM and ANQGSEA. The trim removed 1 base at V and 2 bases at J, leaving 9 bases unmatched. The CDR3 here is CSVEVWASGDTDTQYF. DNA for the CDR3: TGCAGCGTTGAAGTATGGGCTAGCGGTGACACAGATACGCAGTATTTT.

The rearrangement uses TRBV6-5 and TRBJ1-1, with a possible D match to TRBD1 (6 bases). The V and J ends lost 3 bases and 2 bases respectively, with 10 bases between them. The germline gives CDR1 MNHEY, CDR2 SVGAGI. The CDR3 loop spans 14 amino acids. The CDR3 here is CASSYIQGNTEAFF. CDR3 DNA: TGTGCCAGCAGTTATATACAGGGAAACACTGAAGCTTTCTTT.

This clonotype showed up just a few times. Here the CDR3 DNA reads TGTGCCAGCAGTACCTTGGGGCAGGGTCAATATGGCTACACCTTC. It codes for CASSTLGQGQYGYTF. J is TRBJ1-2 and V is TRBV12-3 or TRBV12-4, with a weak D call TRBD1 (5 bases). This CDR3 region has 15 residues. Between the trimmed V and J ends, which lost 5 bases and 5 bases, there was a span of 18 bases.

This clonotype was counted a single time. The chain joins TRBV2 to TRBJ2-3, with D perhaps TRBD1 or TRBD2 (5 bases each). This CDR3 spans 15 amino acids. Germline CDR1 and CDR2: SNHLY and FYNNEI. V lost 6 bases, J lost 2 bases, and 15 bases lay in between. In nucleotides, the CDR3 is TGTGCCAGCAGCGCCCGGGGCGTTCACACAGATACGCAGTATTTT. This codes for CASSARGVHTDTQYF. Variable domain in full (rest from reference TRBV2 and TRBJ2-3): EPEVTQTPSHQVTQMGQEVILRCVPISNHLYFYWYRQILGQKVEFLVSFYNNEISEKSEIFDDQFSVERPDGSNFTLKIRSTKLEDSAMYFCASSARGVHTDTQYFGPGTRLTVL.

This clonotype was recorded a few times. The chain links TRBV10-3 to TRBJ2-7, with 13 bases that match TRBD2. The CDR3 loop spans 15 amino acids. The junction had 7 bases not matched to a gene; V was cut back by 8 bases and J by 3 bases. The germline CDR1 and CDR2 sequences are ENHRY and SYGVKD. This chain's CDR3 is CAIGTSGMSGYEQYF. The CDR3 DNA sequence: TGTGCCATCGGGACTAGCGGGATGTCGGGCTACGAGCAGTACTTC.

The V and J genes are TRBV7-2 and TRBJ2-7; 8 positions agree with TRBD2. Looked up from germline, CDR1 is SGHTA and CDR2 is FQGNSA. The CDR3 sequence is 15 residues long. The ends lost 1 base at V and 3 bases at J; junction bases unmatched: 5. CDR3 amino acids: CASSLGPGGNYEQYF. For the CDR3, the DNA is TGTGCCAGCAGCTTAGGTCCGGGAGGGAACTACGAGCAGTACTTC.

The table lists this clonotype with a few counts. This chain links TRBV7-2 with TRBJ1-6, with D unresolved. V lost 2 bases to trimming and J lost 7 bases, with 15 bases between them. There are 16 residues in the CDR3. Germline V gene data show CDR1 as SGHTA and CDR2 as FQGNSA. The CDR3 coding sequence is TGTGCCAGCAGCTTACTCGCAGTCATCGGAAATTCACCCCTCCACTTT. This translates into CASSLLAVIGNSPLHF.

The chain employs TRBV19 and TRBJ2-1, with D hard to call. The germline V and J ends were trimmed by 3 bases and 6 bases, with 12 bases remaining between them. The CDR3 runs 14 residues. The germline V gene encodes CDR1 LNHDA and CDR2 SQIVND (reference sequence). CDR3 sequence: CASSITSNGNEQFF. The CDR3 DNA reads as TGTGCCAGTAGTATCACCTCGAACGGCAATGAGCAGTTCTTC.

V gene TRBV7-9 combines with J gene TRBJ2-3; 11 bases are a match to TRBD2. The J segment lost 2 bases and the V segment lost 5 bases, leaving 6 bases of the junction unmatched. CDR1 SEHNR and CDR2 FQNEAQ come from the germline V gene (reference sequence). The CDR3 length is 16 residues. CDR3 in amino acids: CASSQGTSGLTDTQYF. As DNA, the CDR3 is TGTGCCAGCAGCCAGGGGACTAGCGGCCTCACAGATACGCAGTATTTT.

In this sample, this clonotype turned up a few times. V and J are TRBV20-1 and TRBJ2-1; TRBD2 agrees at 11 bases. The CDR3 sequence is 14 residues long. J was trimmed by 4 bases and V by 3 bases; bases with no gene match: 2. Germline assignment: CDR1 DFQATT and CDR2 SNEGSKA (reference sequence). The CDR3 nucleotides are TGCAGTGCTAGGCCTAGCGGGGGGTACAATGAGCAGTTCTTC. It specifies CSARPSGGYNEQFF.

This clonotype came up many times. CDR3 protein: CASSLGQGQPQHF. The CDR3 DNA follows: TGCGCCAGCAGCCTCGGACAGGGTCAGCCCCAGCATTTT. The chain carries TRBV4-3 and TRBJ1-5; the match to TRBD1 covers 8 bases. The CDR3 covers 13 residues. Germline V gene lookup returns CDR1 LGHNA and CDR2 YSLEER. Trimming at V came to 4 bases and at J to 6 bases, leaving 2 bases not matched to a gene.

The chain links TRBV4-3 to TRBJ2-7; 7 bases align to TRBD2. Trimming removed 1 base from V and 0 bases from J; junction bases left unmatched: 3. The length of the CDR3 is 15 residues. Germline CDR1 and CDR2: LGHNA and YSLEER. In DNA, the CDR3 is TGCGCCAGCAGCCAAGCCTGGGAGGGCTCCTACGAGCAGTACTTC. This translates into CASSQAWEGSYEQYF.

The chain has TRBV20-1 and TRBJ2-2; no firm D call. The V end lost 3 bases, the J end lost 8 bases, and 10 bases lay between the germline ends. The germline CDR1 and CDR2 sequences are DFQATT and SNEGSKA (reference sequence). The CDR3 spans 12 residues. In nucleotides, the CDR3 is TGCAGTGCTAGGAAGGGTTCAGGGGAGCTGTTTTTT. It is translated as CSARKGSGELFF.

V and J are TRBV6-5 and TRBJ1-2, with D possibly TRBD1 on 5 matching bases. Trimming took off 9 bases at V and 8 bases at J, with 7 bases between the two ends. Germline lookup yields CDR1 MNHEY and CDR2 SVGAGI. The CDR3 totals 9 residues. CDR3 coding DNA: TGTGCCAGGGGGCTGGGCTACACCTTC. Its protein product is CARGLGYTF.

In this sample, this clonotype turned up a few times. The chain has TRBV13 and TRBJ2-2; 8 nucleotides match TRBD1. V shed 5 bases and J 5 bases; nucleotides not matched to a gene: 1. CDR3 length: 13 residues. CDR1 is PRHDT and CDR2 is FYEKMQ in the germline V gene (reference sequence). Written as DNA, the CDR3 is TGTGCCAGCAGCCACAGGGGGACCGGGGAGCTGTTTTTT. Translating gives CASSHRGTGELFF.

The chain uses TRBV5-1 and TRBJ2-7; TRBD2 matches at 10 bases. This CDR3 spans 15 amino acids. The V and J ends lost 1 base and 7 bases, in that order; junction bases with no gene match: 8. Germline values: CDR1 SGHRS, CDR2 YFSETQ. The CDR3 region is CASSLFLAGEQEQYF. The CDR3 coding sequence is TGCGCCAGCAGCTTGTTCCTAGCGGGAGAGCAGGAGCAGTACTTC.

This clonotype has a handful of counts. The chain is built from TRBV29-1 and TRBJ2-2; TRBD1 agrees at 9 bases. Losses at the gene ends were 7 bases for V and 5 bases for J; bases not matched to a gene: 5. The CDR3 is 13 residues long. Germline V gene sequence: CDR1 SQVTM, CDR2 ANQGSEA. The CDR3 DNA sequence: TGCAGCGCCGGGACAGGGTTAACCGGGGAGCTGTTTTTT. It codes for CSAGTGLTGELFF.

This clonotype was detected a few times. The chain is built from TRBV20-1 and TRBJ2-7; D is unresolved. V was clipped by 3 bases and J by 3 bases, with 6 bases between them. Germline values: CDR1 DFQATT, CDR2 SNEGSKA (reference sequence). The CDR3 totals 11 residues. CDR3 in amino acids: CSASAYYEQYF. As DNA, the CDR3 is TGCAGTGCTAGTGCTTACTACGAGCAGTACTTC.

The rearrangement joins TRBV5-1 to TRBJ1-2, with D unresolved. V lost 0 bases and J 0 bases, leaving 12 bases between the germline ends. Germline values: CDR1 SGHRS, CDR2 YFSETQ. The CDR3 extends over 16 amino acids. In DNA, the CDR3 is TGCGCCAGCAGCTTGGCTCTGTCCAGCACTAACTATGGCTACACCTTC. Translated: CASSLALSSTNYGYTF.

This clonotype was found a few times. The J gene is TRBJ1-3, the V gene TRBV12-3 or TRBV12-4; 9 nucleotides line up with TRBD1. This CDR3 region has 19 residues. Germline trimming cut 3 bases from V and 1 base from J; bases unmatched to any gene: 13. This chain's CDR3 is CASSFRDRALSVSGNTIYF. The CDR3 nucleotides read TGTGCCAGCAGTTTTAGGGACAGGGCCCTTTCCGTTTCTGGAAACACCATATATTTT.

The chain employs TRBV10-3 and TRBJ2-5; D is undetermined. The V gene's germline CDR1 is ENHRY and CDR2 SYGVKD. The CDR3 consists of 17 residues. V was clipped by 4 bases and J by 2 bases, with 20 bases between them. The CDR3, as DNA: TGTGCCATCAGTGGATCCCCGTTGGAAGCCCCGCAAGAGACCCAGTACTTC. As protein: CAISGSPLEAPQETQYF.

This clonotype was seen more than once but under ten times. The chain is built from TRBV10-3 and TRBJ2-2, with D perhaps matching TRBD2 (5 bases). This CDR3 is 15 amino acids long. Germline V CDR1 and CDR2: ENHRY, SYGVKD. The ends were cut back, 0 bases at V and 11 bases at J, with 16 bases in the middle. Here the CDR3 DNA reads TGTGCCATCAGTGAGTCGCCAGCGGTTCGACCCGAGCTGTTTTTT. Translating it yields CAISESPAVRPELFF.

The chain uses TRBV7-2 and TRBJ2-7; 8 bases agree with TRBD2. V was clipped by 2 bases and J by 3 bases; unmatched bases: 6. Looked up from germline, CDR1 is SGHTA and CDR2 is FQGNSA. The CDR3 length is 15 residues. The CDR3 loop is CASSLSTGGFYEQYF. In nucleotides, the CDR3 is TGTGCCAGCAGCTTATCTACGGGAGGGTTCTACGAGCAGTACTTC.

This clonotype was recorded at least ten times. The J gene is TRBJ1-1, the V gene TRBV12-3 or TRBV12-4, with D perhaps TRBD1 (6 bases). This CDR3 spans 13 amino acids. V was clipped by 7 bases and J by 8 bases, with 17 bases between them. The CDR3 DNA follows: TGTGCCAGCACCCGGGACACGACTCCCGAAGCTTTCTTT. It encodes CASTRDTTPEAFF.

This sequence joins TRBV27 and TRBJ2-3; D uncertain. CDR1 and CDR2 (germline): MNHEY, SMNVEV (reference sequence). The ends were cut back, 8 bases at V and 2 bases at J, with 11 bases in the middle. The CDR3 contains 13 residues. CDR3 region: CASGNPYTDTQYF. CDR3 nucleotides: TGTGCCAGCGGCAACCCATACACAGATACGCAGTATTTT.